A selection of T cell receptor beta chains follows, all from one sample in a study of cytomegalovirus exposure and HLA in healthy donors. Produced via immunoSEQ multiplex PCR; TCRdb's table is partial and in-frame only. The table lists about 130,000 clones, around 78% of them singletons, with about 1.8% in the top ten. Sequenced sample: PBMCs. The receptor set was obtained from a woman between 35 and 50 years old in good health and CMV-seronegative. The CDR3 runs from the conserved cysteine through the conserved F or W. D genes are given only for firm matches. Clone size appears in some rows only: once, few, many, or a class for an expanded clone.

14	-	TRBJ2-7	-	TRBV6-1	CASSPSDIIYEQYF	TGTGCCAGCAGCCCGTCGGACATCATCTACGAGCAGTACTTC
14	TRBD1	TRBJ1-2	-	TRBV7-9	CAVLEGGANYGYTF	TGTGCCGTTTTGGAAGGGGGCGCTAACTATGGCTACACCTTC
12	-	TRBJ2-1	few	TRBV5-1	CASSNLGDEQFF	TGCGCCAGCAGCAATCTCGGGGATGAGCAGTTCTTC
16	TRBD1	TRBJ2-1	-	TRBV9	CASSGRGQGDPNEQFF	TGTGCCAGCAGCGGCCGGGGACAGGGAGATCCCAATGAGCAGTTCTTC
17	-	TRBJ1-5	-	TRBV7-8	CASSLRAWGYSNQPQHF	TGTGCCAGCAGCTTAAGGGCTTGGGGCTATAGCAATCAGCCCCAGCATTTT
12	-	TRBJ2-3	-	TRBV7-9	CASSLSTDTQYF	TGTGCCAGCAGCCTATCCACAGATACGCAGTATTTT
18	TRBD2	TRBJ2-6	-	TRBV7-8	CASSTGLAGVSGANVLTF	TGTGCCAGCAGCACGGGACTAGCGGGAGTTTCTGGGGCCAACGTCCTGACTTTC
15	TRBD1	TRBJ1-4	few	TRBV28	CASRPGTGANEKLFF	TGTGCCAGCAGGCCTGGGACAGGGGCTAATGAAAAACTGTTTTTT
15	-	TRBJ1-2	-	TRBV2	CASSLPGQPFYGYTF	TGTGCCAGCAGCCTACCCGGACAGCCTTTCTATGGCTACACCTTC
14	-	TRBJ2-7	once	TRBV2	CASSVGSEAYEQYF	TGTGCCAGCAGTGTGGGTAGCGAAGCCTACGAGCAGTACTTC
14	TRBD2	TRBJ2-5	-	TRBV2	CASSQTSEGETQYF	TGTGCCAGCTCTCAGACTAGCGAAGGGGAGACCCAGTACTTC
15	TRBD2	TRBJ2-1	-	TRBV9	CASSVAAGGDNEQFF	TGTGCCAGCAGCGTAGCGGCGGGGGGCGACAATGAGCAGTTCTTC
14	-	TRBJ2-5	-	TRBV7-9	CASSTDLAQETQYF	TGTGCCAGCAGCACGGACCTAGCGCAAGAGACCCAGTACTTC
15	TRBD1	TRBJ1-1	-	TRBV9	CASSGEQGGRTEAFF	TGTGCCAGCAGCGGCGAACAGGGGGGGCGGACTGAAGCTTTCTTT
13	-	TRBJ1-2	-	TRBV30	CAWISGILYGYTF	TGTGCCTGGATTTCGGGGATACTCTATGGCTACACCTTC
16	-	TRBJ1-5	-	TRBV28	CASSLFRTANNQPQHF	TGTGCCAGCAGTTTATTTCGGACAGCAAACAATCAGCCCCAGCATTTT
13	TRBD1	TRBJ1-4	-	TRBV30	CASSGQGAEKLFF	TGTGCCTCCTCGGGACAGGGGGCTGAAAAACTGTTTTTT
12	-	TRBJ1-5	-	TRBV30	CAWAQGNQPQHF	TGTGCCTGGGCACAGGGTAATCAGCCCCAGCATTTT
16	TRBD2	TRBJ2-2	-	TRBV11-2	CASSLASGLNTGELFF	TGTGCCAGCAGCTTAGCTAGCGGGCTAAACACCGGGGAGCTGTTTTTT
16	TRBD1	TRBJ1-4	-	TRBV11-2	CASSLTTGAPNEKLFF	TGTGCCAGCAGCCTAACCACAGGGGCTCCAAATGAAAAACTGTTTTTT
17	TRBD2	TRBJ2-5	-	TRBV5-1	CASSLAGLTSGKETQYF	TGCGCCAGCAGCCTGGCCGGCCTGACTAGCGGAAAAGAGACCCAGTACTTC
16	-	TRBJ1-6	few	TRBV4-2	CASSQEAGEGKSPLHF	TGTGCCAGCAGCCAAGAGGCGGGGGAGGGGAAGTCACCCCTCCACTTT
17	TRBD1	TRBJ1-2	-	TRBV19	CASSPLMRTGGSYGYTF	TGTGCCAGTAGTCCCCTAATGCGGACAGGTGGCTCGTATGGCTACACCTTC
14	TRBD1	TRBJ1-1	once	TRBV12-5	CASVDTGVGTEAFF	TGTGCTAGTGTCGATACAGGGGTAGGCACTGAAGCTTTCTTT
14	TRBD2	TRBJ2-2	few	TRBV28	CASKAGVGTGELFF	TGTGCCAGCAAAGCGGGAGTCGGGACCGGGGAGCTGTTTTTT
12	-	TRBJ2-7	-	TRBV28	CASSLFLYEQYF	TGTGCCAGCAGTTTATTCCTCTACGAGCAGTACTTC
13	TRBD1	TRBJ1-2	-	TRBV7-2	CASSPGQNYGYTF	TGTGCCAGCAGCCCGGGACAGAACTATGGCTACACCTTC
14	-	TRBJ1-3	-	TRBV30	CAWTRANSGNTIYF	TGTGCCTGGACGCGTGCGAACTCTGGAAACACCATATATTTT
15	-	TRBJ2-3	-	TRBV2	CASSDYGNGADTQYF	TGTGCCAGCAGTGATTACGGGAACGGCGCAGATACGCAGTATTTT
16	-	TRBJ2-6	-	TRBV9	CASSASLRSGANVLTF	TGTGCCAGCAGCGCGTCTCTTCGCTCTGGGGCCAACGTCCTGACTTTC
15	-	TRBJ2-3	-	TRBV5-1	CASSLEVAKPVRWYF	TGCGCCAGCAGCTTGGAGGTAGCCAAACCTGTCCGGTGGTATTTT
13	TRBD1	TRBJ1-1	-	TRBV5-1	CASSLEGAAEAFF	TGCGCCAGCAGCTTGGAGGGGGCAGCTGAAGCTTTCTTT
15	-	TRBJ2-7	once	TRBV5-6	CASSYTGTASYEQYF	TGTGCCAGCAGTTATACAGGGACCGCCTCCTACGAGCAGTACTTC
16	TRBD2	TRBJ2-7	-	TRBV7-9	CASSFTLAGGPGEQYF	TGTGCCAGCAGCTTCACCTTAGCGGGAGGGCCTGGAGAGCAGTACTTC
14	-	TRBJ1-2	-	TRBV25-1	CASSEYGGNYGYTF	TGTGCCAGCAGTGAATATGGCGGCAACTATGGCTACACCTTC
13	-	TRBJ1-2	-	TRBV27	CASSFQGIDGYTF	TGTGCCAGCAGTTTTCAGGGGATTGATGGCTACACCTTC
15	-	TRBJ2-5	-	TRBV27	CASSFIPDKRETQYF	TGTGCCAGCAGTTTCATTCCCGACAAACGGGAGACCCAGTACTTC
17	-	TRBJ1-5	-	TRBV4-1	CASISCKRMDSNQPQHF	TGCGCCAGCATAAGCTGTAAGAGGATGGATAGCAATCAGCCCCAGCATTTT
14	TRBD2	TRBJ2-4	-	TRBV19	CASSFSGSANIQYF	TGTGCCAGTAGTTTTAGCGGGAGCGCAAACATTCAGTACTTC
14	TRBD1	TRBJ1-2	-	TRBV19	CASSRGTEDYGYTF	TGTGCCAGTAGTAGAGGGACAGAAGACTATGGCTACACCTTC
15	-	TRBJ1-6	few	TRBV2	CASRKGQGQGSPLHF	TGTGCCAGCAGGAAGGGGCAGGGGCAGGGGTCACCCCTCCACTTT